This TCR beta chain was captured in a study of blood T cell repertoires in COVID-19. On the study more broadly: The analysed material was cDNA or gDNA that came from T cells, B-cell-depleted T cells, or PBMCs.

TCRdb's copy holds only in-frame clones and misses some; the assay was immunoSEQ multiplex PCR. The repertoire holds around 360,000 clones, with more than 75% as singletons. The CDR3 totals 14 residues. CDR1 and CDR2 from the germline V gene are ENHRY and SYGVKD. V lost 6 bases and J 14 bases, leaving 22 bases between the germline ends. The chain couples TRBV10-3 to TRBJ1-4, with a tentative D call TRBD1 (5 bases). This TCR was sampled from a man aged 35 to 55 in a cohort exposed to, infected with or recovered from COVID-19 (not recorded which). The sequenced sample was PBMCs or T cells enriched from blood (not recorded which). The CDR3 DNA sequence: TGTGCCATCAGGGCCGGGACTGATGACGTGCGGCTGTTTTTT. Residues: CAIRAGTDDVRLFF.